The 24 T cell receptor beta chains in this list originate from one sample, sequenced in a study of cytomegalovirus exposure and HLA in healthy donors. 13 Jbeta primers and 60 Vbeta primers were used for the PCR. Using immunoSEQ multiplex PCR, the repertoire was profiled, and TCRdb retains in-frame clones only, with some absent. The sample lists 200,000 or so clones; roughly 80% were seen once. What was sequenced was PBMCs. The receptors come from a woman between 45 and 60 years old in good health and CMV-seropositive.

The chain is built from TRBV21-1 and TRBJ1-5. TRBV21-1 constitutes a pseudogene. CDR3 length: 13 residues. The CDR3 spells CASSCYSNQPQHF. Written as DNA, the CDR3 is TGTGCCAGCAGCTGCTATAGCAATCAGCCCCAGCATTTT.

This chain uses TRBV4-1 with TRBJ2-3, with 7 bases that match TRBD2. Germline CDR1 MGHRA, CDR2 YSYEKL. Losses at the gene ends were 4 bases for V and 2 bases for J; bases not matched to a gene: 6. The CDR3 spans 15 residues. The chain's CDR3 is CASSRQAGFTDTQYF. The CDR3 bases are TGCGCCAGCAGCCGGCAAGCGGGATTCACAGATACGCAGTATTTT.

V usage is TRBV29-1 and J usage is TRBJ2-7; 7 nucleotides agree with TRBD2. Germline CDR1 and CDR2: SQVTM and ANQGSEA. The CDR3 is 13 amino acids. With V trimmed by 4 bases and J by 1 base, 4 bases remained unmatched. The CDR3 sequence is CSVAGGGSYEQYF. The CDR3 nucleotides read TGCAGCGTTGCAGGCGGGGGATCCTACGAGCAGTACTTC.

This chain connects TRBV18 to TRBJ1-5, with 9 bases fitting TRBD1. CDR3 length: 15 amino acids. From germline, CDR1 is KGHSH and CDR2 LQKENI. Trimming took 5 bases from V and 7 from J; bases not matched to a gene: 9. CDR3 in DNA: TGTGCCAGCTCAGCCGGGACAGGGACGGGACAGCCCCAGCATTTT. It yields the protein CASSAGTGTGQPQHF.

V is TRBV19 and J is TRBJ1-5, with 7 nucleotides matching TRBD1. With V trimmed by 9 bases and J by 5 bases, 16 bases remained unmatched. This CDR3 has 16 residues. Germline assignment: CDR1 LNHDA and CDR2 SQIVND (reference sequence). CDR3 DNA: TGTGCCAGAACTAAGCCAGGACAGGTAAGGGATCAGCCCCAGCATTTT. It encodes CARTKPGQVRDQPQHF.

The chain employs TRBV28 and TRBJ2-4; TRBD2 matches 9 bases. This CDR3 region has 16 residues. Germline V gene data show CDR1 as MDHEN and CDR2 as SYDVKM. V dropped 5 bases and J dropped 8; count of bases not matched to a gene: 13. CDR3 nucleotides: TGTGCCAGCAGTATGACACTCGGGACTAGCAGGGACATTCAGTACTTC. Translation: CASSMTLGTSRDIQYF.

This sequence joins TRBV4-2 and TRBJ2-6, with 12 bases that match TRBD1. Trimming removed 0 bases from V and 3 bases from J; junction bases left unmatched: 3. Germline V gene data show CDR1 as LGHNA and CDR2 as YNFKEQ. The length of the CDR3 is 18 residues. CDR3 coding DNA: TGTGCCAGCAGCCAAGAGGGGACAGGGGGCGGTGGGGCCAACGTCCTGACTTTC. This translates into CASSQEGTGGGGANVLTF.

This chain links TRBV2 with TRBJ2-4, with D maybe TRBD2 (6 bases). Germline-derived CDR1 and CDR2 are SNHLY and FYNNEI. The CDR3 covers 15 residues. With 3 bases removed from V and 6 bases from J, the gap between germline ends came to 15 bases. The CDR3, as DNA: TGTGCCAGCAGTGATTCTGCGGGAATGGGAAACATTCAGTACTTC. Translated, it gives CASSDSAGMGNIQYF. The full variable domain, in which reference TRBV2 and TRBJ2-4 provide the parts outside the CDR3, is EPEVTQTPSHQVTQMGQEVILRCVPISNHLYFYWYRQILGQKVEFLVSFYNNEISEKSEIFDDQFSVERPDGSNFTLKIRSTKLEDSAMYFCASSDSAGMGNIQYFGAGTRLSVL.

This clone was counted once. The chain couples TRBV7-8 to TRBJ2-7; D perhaps matches TRBD1 (6 bases). V was trimmed by 5 bases and J by 1 base, leaving 18 bases between them. The CDR3 totals 16 residues. CDR1 SGHVS and CDR2 FQNEAQ come from the germline V gene. The CDR3 region is CASSAVQGSTSYEQYF. The CDR3 DNA is TGTGCCAGCAGCGCCGTACAGGGTTCTACTTCCTACGAGCAGTACTTC.

This clone has a handful of counts. CDR3 loop: CASSVQETSGNTIYF. CDR3 bases: TGTGCCAGCTCAGTACAGGAGACCTCTGGAAACACCATATATTTT. The chain uses TRBV18 and TRBJ1-3; D is perhaps TRBD1 (5 bases). The CDR3 has 15 amino acids. Germline CDR1 reads KGHSH; CDR2 reads LQKENI. V was trimmed by 5 bases and J by 0 bases, leaving 11 bases between them.

V usage is TRBV5-1 and J usage is TRBJ2-7, with 9 bases matching TRBD1. The CDR3 has 15 amino acids. CDR1 and CDR2 (germline): SGHRS, YFSETQ. V gave up 4 bases and J gave up 2 bases; unmatched junction bases: 7. The DNA of the CDR3 is TGCGCCAGCAGCCCCACAGGGGGCACCACCTACGAGCAGTACTTC. Residues: CASSPTGGTTYEQYF. The entire variable domain, with the rest obtained from reference TRBV5-1 and TRBJ2-7, is as follows: KAGVTQTPRYLIKTRGQQVTLSCSPISGHRSVSWYQQTPGQGLQFLFEYFSETQRNKGNFPGRFSGRQFSNSRSEMNVSTLELGDSALYLCASSPTGGTTYEQYFGPGTRLTVT.

The chain recombines TRBV6-5 with TRBJ2-5; D is ambiguous. V lost 5 bases and J 7 bases, leaving 14 bases between the germline ends. The CDR3 covers 13 residues. Germline V CDR1 and CDR2: MNHEY, SVGAGI. CDR3 sequence (DNA): TGTGCCAGCAGTGCCCTCAACGGTGGGACCCAGTACTTC. This sequence encodes CASSALNGGTQYF.

This chain joins TRBV6-9 and TRBJ2-7; 9 bases match TRBD1. V was pared by 4 bases and J by 1 base, with 5 bases of the junction left unmatched. The germline CDR1 and CDR2 sequences are MNHGY and SVAAGI. This CDR3 has 15 amino acids. CDR3 nucleotide sequence: TGTGCCAGCAGTTGTAAGACAGGGGGTTCCTACGAGCAGTACTTC. Translating gives CASSCKTGGSYEQYF.

J is TRBJ2-5 and V is TRBV28, with 13 bases identical to TRBD2. The CDR3 length is 16 residues. Germline V lookup: CDR1 MDHEN, CDR2 SYDVKM. The trim removed 3 bases at V and 2 bases at J, leaving 3 bases unmatched. The CDR3 region is CASSFSGLAGQETQYF. DNA for the CDR3: TGTGCCAGCAGTTTCTCGGGACTAGCGGGACAAGAGACCCAGTACTTC.

The chain carries TRBV19 and TRBJ1-1; D is perhaps TRBD1 (6 bases). Germline V CDR1 and CDR2: LNHDA, SQIVND (reference sequence). The CDR3 has 14 amino acids. Trimming removed 7 bases at V and 1 base at J, with 13 bases between. The CDR3 DNA follows: TGTGCCAGTAACCCAAGGGGGAGGAACACTGAAGCTTTCTTT. It encodes CASNPRGRNTEAFF.

This rearrangement joins TRBV10-3 to TRBJ2-7, with 9 bases aligning to TRBD2. V lost 6 bases and J lost 6; bases outside the gene matches: 12. This CDR3 comprises 15 residues. Germline loops: CDR1 ENHRY, CDR2 SYGVKD. The CDR3 protein is CAIRPGVAGVGEQYF. The CDR3 bases are TGTGCCATCAGGCCCGGGGTAGCGGGAGTGGGCGAGCAGTACTTC.

V and J are TRBV4-1 and TRBJ2-7; D might be TRBD1 (5 bases). V was pared by 3 bases and J by 2 bases, with 17 bases between. Germline V gives CDR1 MGHRA, CDR2 YSYEKL. CDR3 length equals 16 residues. The DNA for the CDR3 is TGCGCCAGCAGCCATGTGCTGACAGAAAAACCCTACGAGCAGTACTTC. Its protein product is CASSHVLTEKPYEQYF.

Only a few counts were recorded for this clone. The genes are TRBV28 and TRBJ1-2, with 8 bases fitting TRBD1. Germline V lookup: CDR1 MDHEN, CDR2 SYDVKM. Unmatched junction bases numbered 10, after V lost 6 bases and J lost 4 bases. The CDR3 consists of 15 residues. CDR3 residues: CASRAGGADLYGYTF. In DNA, the CDR3 is TGTGCCAGCAGGGCAGGGGGCGCCGACCTCTATGGCTACACCTTC.

The chain uses TRBV11-1 and TRBJ2-3, with 9 bases aligning to TRBD1. The CDR3 loop spans 14 amino acids. CDR1 is SGHAT and CDR2 is FQDESV in the germline V gene (reference sequence). V was clipped by 4 bases and J by 4 bases; unmatched bases: 3. CDR3 nucleotide sequence: TGTGCCAGCAGCTCGGGACAGGGACCAGATACGCAGTATTTT. This codes for CASSSGQGPDTQYF. The whole variable domain, remainder taken from reference TRBV11-1 and TRBJ2-3, is EAEVAQSPRYKITEKSQAVAFWCDPISGHATLYWYRQILGQGPELLVQFQDESVVDDSQLPKDRFSAERLKGVDSTLKIQPAELGDSAMYLCASSSGQGPDTQYFGPGTRLTVL.

This sequence joins TRBV30 and TRBJ1-5, with D tentatively TRBD1 (5 bases). V was shortened by 2 bases and J by 3 bases, with 8 bases between the two germline ends. From germline, CDR1 is GTSNPN and CDR2 SVGIG (reference sequence). The CDR3 has 13 amino acids. The CDR3 spells CAWSKGANQPQHF. The CDR3 region has the DNA TGTGCCTGGAGTAAAGGGGCCAATCAGCCCCAGCATTTT.

The V gene is TRBV7-8, the J gene TRBJ2-1, with TRBD1 matching over 8 bases. The trim removed 0 bases at V and 9 bases at J, leaving 13 bases unmatched. CDR1 is SGHVS, CDR2 FQNEAQ, per germline. The CDR3 runs 17 residues. The CDR3 sequence: CASSLAGGQVTLGEQFF. DNA for the CDR3: TGTGCCAGCAGCTTAGCGGGGGGACAGGTGACATTGGGTGAGCAGTTCTTC.

The genes are TRBV15 and TRBJ2-7; 8 nucleotides align to TRBD2. CDR3 length: 16 amino acids. Trimming at V came to 1 base and at J to 0 bases, leaving 5 bases not matched to a gene. Germline V lookup: CDR1 LNHNV, CDR2 YYDKDF (reference sequence). The CDR3 DNA reads TGTGCCACCAGCAGAGTCACTAGCGGTGGCTCCTACGAGCAGTACTTC. Translation gives CATSRVTSGGSYEQYF.

The chain joins TRBV28 to TRBJ2-3; D is possibly TRBD1 (6 bases). Per the germline V gene, CDR1 is MDHEN and CDR2 is SYDVKM. CDR3 length equals 14 residues. The germline V and J ends were trimmed by 6 bases and 4 bases, with 14 bases remaining between them. The CDR3 spells CASRTAGAPDTQYF. Here the CDR3 DNA reads TGTGCCAGCAGGACAGCAGGGGCACCAGATACGCAGTATTTT.

The chain uses TRBV7-2 and TRBJ2-7; TRBD2 matches at 13 bases. The V segment lost 3 bases and the J segment 1 base; nucleotides outside the gene matches: 9. The CDR3 runs 18 residues. Germline lookup yields CDR1 SGHTA and CDR2 FQGNSA. The CDR3 loop is CASSLRETSGRRSYEQYF. The CDR3 nucleotides are TGTGCCAGCAGCTTGCGGGAGACTAGCGGGAGGCGATCCTACGAGCAGTACTTC.